This TCR beta chain stems from a study of T cell responses to AZD1222 COVID-19 vaccine (dated by TCRdb to about 2021). Regarding the research as a whole: AZD1222 recipients given second doses at about 4 weeks or at about 12 weeks were pooled, since spike-specific TCR depth and breadth were not found to differ between the two schedules. TCR sequencing covered some 250 trial participants: nearly 210 given two doses of AZD1222 and 26 given two doses of MenACWY control vaccine. Enrollment into the trials was organized by age into subgroups of 18-55, 56-69 and 70-plus years, and those subgroups contained roughly 150, 30 and 60 TCR-sequenced participants, respectively.

Clipping removes 0 bases from V and 14 bases from J, with 4 as the unmatched junction base count. CDR1 and CDR2 are drawn from the germline V gene (reference sequence): DFQATT, SNEGSKA. Counted from cysteine to phenylalanine, this CDR3 has 11 amino acids. The kept DNA is CDR3 alone, 33 bases in frame from the first base. The CDR3 regions of human TCRbeta chains were analyzed by immunosequencing. For the original study's pipeline: Repertoire TCRs were checked for matches against a reference library of SARS-CoV-2-specific TCRs that had been generated using the MIRA antigen-specificity platform. Breadth was defined as the fraction of unique TCRs that were SARS-CoV-2-associated, and depth was defined as the fraction of total T cells that were SARS-CoV-2-associated. Using the MIRA data, every spike-specific TCR was mapped to the spike region that the TCR reacted to and assigned to either a CD4 or a CD8 class. Log10-transformed breadth and depth values were compared by one-way ANOVA with Sidak's multiple comparisons tests. This is the immuneACCESS table as TCRdb keeps it, with only in-frame sequences that have V and J called. A part of the clones is gone; compared with another copy, unresolved V genes explain less than half, and the rest is unexplained. The V and J calls and clone size come from that table; D and trimming were worked out from the DNA. Present in this sample are more than 100,000 clones, roughly nine tenths of which were seen just once. Under 1.5% of the sample comes from the top ten.

The sample's time point label, decoded: baseline before first vaccination. The vaccinee samples were drawn from two UK trials, COV001 and COV002, one of which was a single-blind randomized controlled phase 2/3 trial testing AZD1222 (ChAdOx1 nCoV-19) in healthy adults. Trial participant PBMC samples were collected at day 0 and day 28 after the second dose for TCRbeta chain sequencing. The research as a whole found: In the small 56-69-year group, the increase in depth fell short of significance, most likely because of low power. Only a handful of AZD1222 recipients were SARS-CoV-2 seropositive at baseline, limiting conclusions about previously exposed vaccinees. The whole spike protein was spanned by vaccine-associated CD4 TCRs, and dominant responses were seen in regions 160-218 and 743-854. Because no day 14 peak-response samples were available, the repertoires could be characterized only after the peak T cell response. A significant rise in spike-specific TCR breadth and depth was observed after two AZD1222 doses relative to day 0 and relative to MenACWY recipients. Participants were mostly white British, with more females than males. The authors suggested clonal diversity may have been underestimated. Epitopes outside the regions mutated in the B.1.351 and B.1.1.7 variants were reportedly recognized by nearly half of the unique spike-specific TCRs.

As concerns this clone: Its antigen is unknown. No base quality values were provided; no much bigger clone lies one nucleotide off.

The clonotype originates from an adult in good health. The specimen comprised peripheral blood, sampled on day 0 of AZD1222 vaccination. The chain couples TRBV20-1 to TRBJ1-2, and TRBD1 matches 9 of the central bases. The base sequence is TGCAGTGCTAGAGAGGGGACAGGGAAAACCTTC. Protein translation: CSAREGTGKTF.